This TCR beta chain was documented in a study of T cell responses to AZD1222 COVID-19 vaccine. The CDR3 extends over 13 amino acids. Germline CDR1 LNHDA, CDR2 SQIVND (reference sequence). V lost 2 bases to trimming and J lost 6 bases, with 10 bases between them. This clone was seen a few times. Measured with immunoSEQ multiplex PCR; TCRdb has only the in-frame clones, and not every one. The sample lists roughly 140,000 clones; 85% to 90% were seen once. This receptor was obtained from an adult in good health. This rearrangement joins TRBV19 to TRBJ1-2; D gene ambiguous. Sequenced material: peripheral blood, taken on day 0 of AZD1222 vaccination. The CDR3 is CASSIQEWNGYTF. In nucleotides, the CDR3 is TGTGCCAGTAGTATACAGGAATGGAATGGCTACACCTTC.